These T cell receptor beta chains were read from a single sample in a study of T cell responses to AZD1222 COVID-19 vaccine. The protocol was immunoSEQ multiplex PCR, while the TCRdb copy is restricted to in-frame clones and leaves out a portion. There are roughly 120,000 clones in the sample; over 85% occur only once, and less than 2.5% lies in the top ten. Sequenced material: peripheral blood, taken 28 days after the second AZD1222 dose. The source is an adult who received the AZD1222 COVID-19 vaccine. Each CDR3 is given with its conserved first and last residue. Fields, in order: D gene, clone size, J gene, V gene, CDR3 protein, CDR3 DNA. A D gene is named only where the DNA matches it firmly. Size tells how often a clone was seen (once, few, many) or the class of an expanded clone, and some rows leave it out.

NA,NA,TRBJ2-1,TRBV3-1/TRBV3-2,CASSQDRDNEQFF,TGTGCCAGCAGCCAAGACCGAGACAATGAGCAGTTCTTC
NA,once,TRBJ2-3,TRBV9,CASSVLAMTDTQYF,TGTGCCAGCAGCGTCCTAGCGATGACAGATACGCAGTATTTT
TRBD1,NA,TRBJ1-1,TRBV3-1/TRBV3-2,CASSPWGQSNTEAFF,TGTGCCAGCAGCCCTTGGGGACAGTCGAACACTGAAGCTTTCTTT
NA,NA,TRBJ1-1,TRBV2,CASSGEVEAFF,TGTGCCAGCAGTGGTGAAGTCGAAGCTTTCTTT
TRBD1,NA,TRBJ1-1,TRBV2,CASSLQGAWGDTEAFF,TGTGCCAGCAGCCTTCAGGGGGCATGGGGTGACACTGAAGCTTTCTTT
TRBD1,NA,TRBJ2-7,TRBV6-5,CASRRGQGSEQYF,TGTGCCAGCAGACGGGGACAGGGGTCCGAGCAGTACTTC
NA,NA,TRBJ1-1,TRBV15,CATSRAGSRTEAFF,TGTGCCACCAGCAGAGCAGGGAGTCGGACTGAAGCTTTCTTT
TRBD2,NA,TRBJ2-3,TRBV5-1,CASSLEAGGLTDTQYF,TGCGCCAGCAGCTTGGAAGCGGGGGGGCTTACAGATACGCAGTATTTT
NA,NA,TRBJ1-5,TRBV7-2,CASSLWGGPGSNQPQHF,TGTGCCAGCAGCTTGTGGGGCGGGCCCGGGAGCAATCAGCCCCAGCATTTT
TRBD1,NA,TRBJ1-1,TRBV5-1,CASSVTGTGNTEAFF,TGCGCCAGCAGCGTAACCGGGACAGGGAACACTGAAGCTTTCTTT
NA,NA,TRBJ2-5,TRBV7-2,CASSLQGGEETQYF,TGTGCCAGCAGCCTCCAGGGGGGAGAGGAGACCCAGTACTTC
TRBD1,NA,TRBJ2-1,TRBV3-1/TRBV3-2,CASRYTGTGLNEQFF,TGTGCCAGCAGGTACACCGGGACAGGGTTGAATGAGCAGTTCTTC
NA,NA,TRBJ2-7,TRBV5-6,CASSRESSYEQYF,TGTGCCAGCAGCCGAGAGTCTTCCTACGAGCAGTACTTC
NA,NA,TRBJ1-2,TRBV5-1,CASSLGQRGGYTF,TGCGCCAGCAGCTTGGGCCAAAGGGGTGGCTACACCTTC
TRBD2,NA,TRBJ2-1,TRBV6-5,CASTLAGDYNEQFF,TGTGCCAGCACACTAGCGGGGGACTACAATGAGCAGTTCTTC